Listed below are T cell receptor beta chains from one sample, sequenced in a study of OX40 agonist ivuxolimab in advanced cancers. Sequencing was performed with immunoSEQ multiplex PCR; in TCRdb, only in-frame clones are kept and a portion is missing. The sample lists some 84,000 clones, approximately 89% occurring once. The sample was CD4+ or CD8+ T cells sorted from blood, taken in a trial of the OX40 agonist ivuxolimab. These receptors were collected from an adult with an advanced solid tumor such as melanoma, head and neck, liver or kidney cancer. CDR3s include the opening cysteine and the closing phenylalanine or tryptophan. Fields, in order: J gene, clone size, V gene, D gene, CDR3 protein, CDR3 DNA. D genes are given only for firm matches. Expanded clones are given a class, and other clones once, few, many or no size at all.

>TRBJ2-1|once|TRBV5-4|.
CASSFGGGSYNEQFF
TGTGCCAGCAGCTTTGGAGGCGGCTCCTACAATGAGCAGTTCTTC
>TRBJ1-2|.|TRBV18|TRBD1
CASGEGQTNYGYTF
TGTGCCAGCGGTGAGGGACAGACTAACTATGGCTACACCTTC
>TRBJ2-6|.|TRBV5-1|.
CASSLTTDRSGANVLTF
TGCGCCAGCAGCTTGACCACCGACAGGTCTGGGGCCAACGTCCTGACTTTC
>TRBJ2-6|.|TRBV5-1|TRBD2
CASSAGTSLGANVLTF
TGCGCCAGCAGCGCGGGGACTAGCCTTGGGGCCAACGTCCTGACTTTC
>TRBJ2-2|.|TRBV9|TRBD2
CASSVASGNTGELFF
TGTGCCAGCAGCGTTGCTAGCGGGAACACCGGGGAGCTGTTTTTT
>TRBJ2-2|.|TRBV30|TRBD2
CAWRGGRAAGELFF
TGTGCCTGGAGAGGAGGGAGGGCGGCCGGGGAGCTGTTTTTT
>TRBJ2-3|.|TRBV6-6|.
CASRRDLLSTDTQYF
TGTGCCAGCAGACGCGATTTGCTCAGCACAGATACGCAGTATTTT
>TRBJ1-1|.|TRBV28|.
CASSSRGQNTEAFF
TGTGCCAGCAGCTCCAGGGGCCAGAACACTGAAGCTTTCTTT
>TRBJ2-6|.|TRBV7-9|TRBD1
CASSSRTGGDISGANVLTF
TGTGCCAGCAGCTCACGGACAGGGGGCGACATCTCTGGGGCCAACGTCCTGACTTTC
>TRBJ1-5|.|TRBV19|TRBD1
CASSYRGGNQPQHF
TGTGCCAGTAGTTACAGGGGTGGCAATCAGCCCCAGCATTTT
>TRBJ1-1|.|TRBV27|.
CASSFQGPRNTEAFF
TGTGCCAGCAGTTTCCAGGGCCCGAGAAACACTGAAGCTTTCTTT
>TRBJ1-6|.|TRBV10-3|.
CAISEVKGSSPLHF
TGTGCCATCAGTGAGGTGAAGGGATCTTCACCCCTCCACTTT
>TRBJ2-3|.|TRBV6-6|.
CASRWDITDTQYF
TGTGCCAGCAGATGGGATATCACAGATACGCAGTATTTT
>TRBJ2-1|.|TRBV7-3|.
CASSSQGNEQFF
TGTGCCAGCAGCTCACAGGGTAATGAGCAGTTCTTC
>TRBJ2-1|.|TRBV5-1|.
CASSTGNSYNEQFF
TGCGCCAGCTCGACGGGGAACTCCTACAATGAGCAGTTCTTC